The 31 T cell receptor beta chains below come from one sample, sequenced in a study of blood T cell repertoires in COVID-19. TCRdb's table, derived via immunoSEQ multiplex PCR, lists solely in-frame clones and lacks some. This table holds over 10,000 clones, about 88% found once. The sequenced sample was peripheral blood. Receptor source: a human donor in a cohort sampled during active COVID-19.

The rearrangement joins TRBV29-1 to TRBJ2-7; a weak D match, TRBD1 (7 bases). The CDR3 totals 13 residues. Per germline, CDR1 SQVTM and CDR2 ANQGSEA. The ends were cut back, 5 bases at V and 0 bases at J, with 11 bases in the middle. The CDR3 here is CSVQGGSSYEQYF. The DNA for the CDR3 is TGCAGCGTTCAGGGGGGTAGCTCCTACGAGCAGTACTTC.

This sequence joins TRBV4-3 and TRBJ2-3, with 12 bases lining up with TRBD2. The V segment lost 4 bases and the J segment 7 bases; nucleotides outside the gene matches: 9. Looked up from germline, CDR1 is LGHNA and CDR2 is YSLEER. The CDR3 length is 16 residues. This chain's CDR3 is CASSRSSGGAMNTQYF. The DNA of the CDR3 is TGCGCCAGCAGCCGTTCTAGCGGGGGGGCCATGAATACGCAGTATTTT.

V and J are TRBV6-2 or TRBV6-3 and TRBJ2-5, with TRBD2 matching over 7 bases. This CDR3 comprises 13 residues. Germline V gene sequence: CDR1 MNHEY, CDR2 SVGEGT. V lost 5 bases to trimming and J lost 5 bases; unmatched junction nucleotides: 5. The CDR3 region is CASSPLGGETQYF. The CDR3 DNA reads TGTGCCAGCAGTCCGCTGGGGGGGGAGACCCAGTACTTC.

The V gene is TRBV21-1, the J gene TRBJ1-2; the tabulated D call, TRBD1, remains unverified against the DNA. TRBV21-1 is described as a pseudogene. The CDR3 length is 19 residues. The CDR3, as DNA: TGTGCCAGCAGCAGAGCCCTCGGGACAGGTTCACCAGGAGTTAAGGGCTACACCTTC. Residues: CASSRALGTGSPGVKGYTF.

The rearrangement joins TRBV9 to TRBJ2-7, with TRBD1 matching 8 bases. The CDR3 covers 14 residues. The junction had 4 bases not matched to a gene; V was cut back by 0 bases and J by 5 bases. Germline loops: CDR1 SGDLS, CDR2 YYNGEE. The CDR3 DNA reads TGTGCCAGCAGCGTAGATGACAGGGGCCACGAGCAGTACTTC. Protein: CASSVDDRGHEQYF.

This chain joins TRBV4-3 and TRBJ2-2; D possibly corresponds to TRBD1 (6 bases). The length of the CDR3 is 15 residues. Between the trimmed V and J ends, which lost 2 bases and 1 base, there was a span of 8 bases. Germline V gene data show CDR1 as LGHNA and CDR2 as YSLEER. CDR3 DNA: TGCGCCAGCAGCCAACTAGGGGGGAACACCGGGGAGCTGTTTTTT. Translating it yields CASSQLGGNTGELFF.

The chain carries TRBV7-2 and TRBJ1-2; 12 bases match TRBD1. Germline V gene data show CDR1 as SGHTA and CDR2 as FQGNSA. With V trimmed by 5 bases and J by 5 bases, 3 bases remained unmatched. CDR3 length: 14 residues. CDR3 sequence (DNA): TGTGCCAGCAGCCCGGGACAGGGGGCATATGGCTACACCTTC. This encodes CASSPGQGAYGYTF.

The chain uses TRBV19 and TRBJ1-5; D is unresolved. The CDR3 runs 12 residues. CDR1 LNHDA and CDR2 SQIVND come from the germline V gene (reference sequence). Trimming stripped 4 bases from V and 4 bases from J, with 5 bases between. The CDR3, as DNA: TGTGCCAGTAGTACAGGAAATCAGCCCCAGCATTTT. Residues: CASSTGNQPQHF.

In DNA, the CDR3 is TGTGCCAGTAGTTCCCAGACTAGCGCGTCGTATACGCAGTATTTT. Translated: CASSSQTSASYTQYF. The chain has TRBV19 and TRBJ2-3, with 8 positions matching TRBD2. Trimming cost V 5 bases and J 7 bases; bases outside gene matches: 11. The CDR3 runs to 15 residues. From germline, CDR1 is LNHDA and CDR2 SQIVND (reference sequence).

The rearrangement joins TRBV6-5 to TRBJ2-5; 8 bases match TRBD2. The CDR3 is 16 amino acids. Germline CDR1 is MNHEY and CDR2 is SVGAGI. V was clipped by 4 bases and J by 7 bases; unmatched bases: 14. The CDR3 nucleotides read TGTGCCAGCAGTTCCTTAGCGGGGAACACCCCGGGGACCCAGTACTTC. It translates to CASSSLAGNTPGTQYF.

This chain links TRBV20-1 with TRBJ2-2, with D tentatively TRBD1 (5 bases). The CDR3 is 15 amino acids. V was cut by 3 bases and J by 4 bases, with 15 bases left in between. CDR1 is DFQATT, CDR2 SNEGSKA, per germline (reference sequence). CDR3: CSASFRDRSTGELFF. CDR3 in DNA: TGCAGTGCTAGTTTCAGGGATCGTAGCACCGGGGAGCTGTTTTTT.

This chain links TRBV18 with TRBJ1-3, with 8 bases that match TRBD1. Germline-derived CDR1 and CDR2 are KGHSH and LQKENI. V lost 3 bases, J lost 6 bases, and 4 bases stayed unmatched. CDR3 length: 14 amino acids. CDR3 in amino acids: CASSPDRAQNTIYF. The CDR3 nucleotides read TGTGCCAGCTCACCGGACAGGGCGCAAAACACCATATATTTT.

The V call is TRBV5-1, the J call TRBJ2-3; 10 nucleotides agree with TRBD2. Germline V CDR1 and CDR2: SGHRS, YFSETQ. CDR3 length equals 16 residues. V was clipped by 4 bases and J by 2 bases; unmatched bases: 7. The chain's CDR3 is CASSPGTSANTDTQYF. The CDR3 DNA reads TGCGCCAGCAGCCCGGGGACTAGCGCTAACACAGATACGCAGTATTTT.

CDR3 DNA sequence: TGTGCCAGCAGCTCACCGGGACAGAACACCGGGGAGCTGTTTTTT. Its translation: CASSSPGQNTGELFF. This chain links TRBV11-1 with TRBJ2-2; D may be TRBD1 (6 bases). The CDR3 loop spans 15 amino acids. Germline values: CDR1 SGHAT, CDR2 FQDESV (reference sequence). Trimming shortened V by 4 bases and J by 1 base, and 10 bases separated the two germline ends.

This clone was observed once. This chain links TRBV19 with TRBJ1-5; 7 bases match TRBD1. Trimming took 6 bases from V and 9 from J; bases not matched to a gene: 8. Germline V gene data show CDR1 as LNHDA and CDR2 as SQIVND (reference sequence). CDR3 length: 13 amino acids. The CDR3 DNA reads TGTGCCAGTAGCTTGGGACAGCTTCCGCCCCAGCATTTT. Encoded protein: CASSLGQLPPQHF.

CDR3 loop: CASSQGHTGELFF. The CDR3 coding sequence is TGCGCCAGCAGCCAGGGCCACACCGGGGAGCTGTTTTTT. This chain joins TRBV5-1 and TRBJ2-2, with D possibly matching TRBD1 (5 bases). Germline V CDR1 and CDR2: SGHRS, YFSETQ. The length of the CDR3 is 13 residues. The ends were cut back, 4 bases at V and 3 bases at J, with 7 bases in the middle.

This clone is a singleton in its sample. V and J are TRBV7-2 and TRBJ2-2; 7 bases line up with TRBD2. There are 16 residues in the CDR3. V lost 6 bases and J lost 1; bases outside the gene matches: 8. The germline CDR1 and CDR2 sequences are SGHTA and FQGNSA. DNA for the CDR3: TGTGCCAGCAGGGCCAGCGGGGTAGGGAACACCGGGGAGCTGTTTTTT. It encodes CASRASGVGNTGELFF.

The chain has TRBV7-2 and TRBJ1-1; D unresolved. V dropped 6 bases and J dropped 0 bases, with 11 bases sitting between them. The CDR3 is 14 amino acids. Germline V gene data show CDR1 as SGHTA and CDR2 as FQGNSA. The CDR3 reads CASRRQIMNTEAFF. DNA for the CDR3: TGTGCCAGCAGGCGGCAGATAATGAACACTGAAGCTTTCTTT.

CDR3 amino acids: CASSYNPIMNTEAFF. The CDR3 DNA follows: TGTGCCAGCAGTTACAATCCTATCATGAACACTGAAGCTTTCTTT. The chain uses TRBV6-2 or TRBV6-3 and TRBJ1-1; D call uncertain. Per germline, CDR1 MNHEY and CDR2 SVGEGT. The CDR3 contains 15 residues. V was pared by 2 bases and J by 0 bases, with 10 bases between.

This chain links TRBV6-5 with TRBJ2-4; D gene ambiguous. CDR3 length: 15 residues. Germline V gene lookup returns CDR1 MNHEY and CDR2 SVGAGI. V lost 6 bases, J lost 0 bases, and 12 bases lay in between. CDR3 in DNA: TGTGCCAGCAGCCCGAGCTGGTTAGCCAAAAACATTCAGTACTTC. This translates into CASSPSWLAKNIQYF.

This sequence joins TRBV19 and TRBJ2-6; a weak D match, TRBD1 (6 bases). V was trimmed by 0 bases and J by 1 base, leaving 10 bases between them. CDR1 LNHDA and CDR2 SQIVND come from the germline V gene (reference sequence). The CDR3 is made up of 17 amino acids. The chain's CDR3 is CASSIDLQGSGANVLTF. As DNA, the CDR3 is TGTGCCAGTAGTATAGATCTCCAGGGGTCTGGGGCCAACGTCCTGACTTTC.

The chain combines TRBV3-1 (or the pseudogene TRBV3-2) with TRBJ2-7; D unresolved. This CDR3 region has 14 residues. CDR1 LGHDT and CDR2 YNNKEL come from the germline V gene (reference sequence). The germline V and J ends were trimmed by 1 base and 2 bases, with 9 bases remaining between them. CDR3 region: CASSQGGRAYEQYF. The CDR3 region has the DNA TGTGCCAGCAGCCAAGGTGGTCGGGCCTACGAGCAGTACTTC.

V and J are TRBV28 and TRBJ2-5, with a tentative D call TRBD2 (5 bases). From germline, CDR1 is MDHEN and CDR2 SYDVKM. The CDR3 is made up of 16 amino acids. Trimming shortened V by 7 bases and J by 2 bases, and 20 bases separated the two germline ends. The CDR3: CASTTTRAQLQETQYF. CDR3 sequence (DNA): TGTGCCAGCACCACTACTAGGGCGCAGTTACAAGAGACCCAGTACTTC.

This clone was observed once. The chain joins TRBV5-1 to TRBJ2-7, with 7 bases that match TRBD1. This CDR3 region has 14 residues. Germline V gene lookup returns CDR1 SGHRS and CDR2 YFSETQ. The trim removed 3 bases at V and 2 bases at J, leaving 5 bases unmatched. The CDR3 region is CASSSSGTAYEQYF. The DNA of the CDR3 is TGCGCCAGCAGCTCGTCCGGGACAGCCTACGAGCAGTACTTC.

This clone has only a few counts. The chain employs TRBV3-1 (or the pseudogene TRBV3-2) and TRBJ1-5; 7 bases fit TRBD1. Germline assignment: CDR1 LGHDT and CDR2 YNNKEL (reference sequence). The CDR3 extends over 14 amino acids. With 2 bases clipped from V and 7 bases from J, the junction kept 5 bases outside the gene matches. This CDR3 is CASSQNRGPQPQHF. In DNA form, the CDR3 reads TGTGCCAGCAGCCAAAACAGGGGCCCCCAGCCCCAGCATTTT.

This chain joins TRBV6-4 and TRBJ2-3; 8 bases are shared with TRBD2. Germline CDR1 and CDR2: MRHNA and SNTAGT. There are 16 residues in the CDR3. V lost 5 bases to trimming and J lost 1 base; unmatched junction nucleotides: 8. CDR3 nucleotides: TGTGCCAGCAGTTTCGGGGGGGCTGCGGGCACAGATACGCAGTATTTT. It encodes CASSFGGAAGTDTQYF.

V is TRBV30 and J is TRBJ2-7, with TRBD2 matching over 7 bases. Losses at the gene ends were 3 bases for V and 5 bases for J; bases not matched to a gene: 13. CDR3 length equals 15 residues. Germline lookup yields CDR1 GTSNPN and CDR2 SVGIG (reference sequence). This CDR3 is CAWSGGTLPRHEQYF. The CDR3, as DNA: TGTGCCTGGAGCGGGGGGACCCTTCCTCGGCACGAGCAGTACTTC.

The J gene is TRBJ2-7, the V gene TRBV6-1; 13 nucleotides align to TRBD2. Germline loops: CDR1 MNHNS, CDR2 SASEGT. The V and J ends lost 2 bases and 4 bases, in that order; junction bases with no gene match: 2. The CDR3 runs 15 residues. CDR3 sequence reads: CASSERTSGSYEQYF. The CDR3 DNA is TGTGCCAGCAGTGAACGGACTAGCGGGAGTTACGAGCAGTACTTC.

The V gene is TRBV3-1 (or the pseudogene TRBV3-2), the J gene TRBJ2-5; D may be TRBD2 (5 bases). V was shortened by 0 bases and J by 5 bases, with 10 bases between the two germline ends. The CDR3 contains 14 residues. CDR1 LGHDT and CDR2 YNNKEL come from the germline V gene (reference sequence). This chain's CDR3 is CASSQDAQRETQYF. The CDR3 bases are TGTGCCAGCAGCCAAGATGCGCAGCGGGAGACCCAGTACTTC.

The chain joins TRBV4-1 to TRBJ2-1, with 10 bases aligning to TRBD1. This CDR3 is built from 16 residues. CDR1 MGHRA and CDR2 YSYEKL come from the germline V gene. With V trimmed by 4 bases and J by 7 bases, 10 bases remained unmatched. CDR3 residues: CASSPRSTGGGNEQFF. CDR3 coding DNA: TGCGCCAGCAGCCCCCGGTCGACAGGGGGCGGGAATGAGCAGTTCTTC.

V is TRBV5-1 and J is TRBJ2-2; D may be TRBD1 (6 bases). V was trimmed by 0 bases and J by 6 bases, leaving 15 bases between them. The CDR3 is 16 residues long. Germline values: CDR1 SGHRS, CDR2 YFSETQ. CDR3 loop: CASSLGLSTGSGELFF. For the CDR3, the DNA is TGCGCCAGCAGCTTGGGGCTCTCCACAGGGTCCGGGGAGCTGTTTTTT.